Presented here are 23 T cell receptor beta chains from one specimen sequenced in a study of naive and memory T cell subsets. Whole-study results and caveats: Especially in CD8 cells, naive repertoires contained a few larger clonotypes, possibly CD45RA-re-expressing memory cells.

Two oligonucleotides, mixed equimolar, formed the beta constant-region primer covering TRBC1 and TRBC2. The ligated cDNA underwent four PCR rounds using SP2 and nested alpha and beta constant-region primers. TCRdb re-analysed the UMI-ligation and nested PCR reads in MiXCR, keeping a single row per CDR3 protein. The table includes approximately 140,000 distinct CDR3 sequences, approximately 20% detected once. What these receptors recognize is not known. The sample was naive CD8+ T cells from blood. The receptor source for this set is a human donor in good health.

This clonotype was observed a few times. J is TRBJ2-7 and V is TRBV21-1. TRBV21-1 is assigned pseudogene status. The CDR3 extends over 14 amino acids. The CDR3, as DNA: TGTGCCAGCAGCAAAGAGAGCAACTCGGACGAGCAGTACTTC. It translates to CASSKESNSDEQYF.

The chain links TRBV6-6 to TRBJ1-1; the D is unclear. Germline CDR1 MNHNY, CDR2 SVGAGI (reference sequence). The germline V and J ends were trimmed by 3 bases and 4 bases, with 9 bases remaining between them. The CDR3 spans 13 residues. The CDR3 region is CASSYTLGTEAFF. The CDR3 DNA follows: TGTGCCAGCAGTTATACCCTTGGCACTGAAGCTTTCTTT.

This clonotype was observed a few times. The chain is built from TRBV29-1 and TRBJ1-2, with 7 positions matching TRBD1. J was trimmed by 4 bases and V by 2 bases; bases with no gene match: 7. CDR3 length: 14 residues. In germline, CDR1 is SQVTM, CDR2 ANQGSEA. In DNA form, the CDR3 reads TGCAGCGTTGAACGGCGCCGGGACAGCTATGGCTACACCTTC. It encodes CSVERRRDSYGYTF.

This clonotype turned up a few times. DNA of the CDR3: TGTGCCAGCAGTCATTCACCGACGGACGATTTCTCCTACGAGCAGTACTTC. It translates to CASSHSPTDDFSYEQYF. This sequence joins TRBV6-2 or TRBV6-3 and TRBJ2-7, with unresolved D. Germline CDR1 and CDR2: MNHEY and SVGEGT. Trimming removed 5 bases from V and 0 bases from J, with 20 bases in between. CDR3 length equals 17 residues.

This clonotype was seen a few times. The chain employs TRBV11-2 and TRBJ1-1; D is undetermined. CDR1 is SGHAT, CDR2 FQNNGV, per germline. CDR3 length: 13 amino acids. The V end lost 0 bases, the J end lost 4 bases, and 6 bases lay between the germline ends. CDR3 amino acids: CASSLDTVTEAFF. The CDR3 nucleotides read TGTGCCAGCAGCTTAGACACAGTCACTGAAGCTTTCTTT.

This chain links TRBV7-8 with TRBJ2-3; 12 bases map to TRBD2. CDR3 length: 17 residues. V trimming: 2 bases; J trimming: 6 bases; junction bases outside the gene matches: 9. The germline gives CDR1 SGHVS, CDR2 FQNEAQ. This CDR3 is CASSLLGTSGFLDTQYF. The DNA of the CDR3 is TGTGCCAGCAGCTTATTGGGGACTAGCGGGTTTTTGGATACGCAGTATTTT.

The CDR3 loop is CASSQDLGAVSYEQYF. The CDR3 nucleotides read TGTGCCAGCAGCCAAGATCTGGGGGCCGTCTCCTACGAGCAGTACTTC. The chain has TRBV3-1 and TRBJ2-7, with D possibly matching TRBD1 (6 bases). CDR1 and CDR2 (germline): LGHDT, YNNKEL (reference sequence). The CDR3 runs to 16 residues. V was trimmed by 0 bases and J by 0 bases, leaving 12 bases between them.

This chain connects TRBV20-1 to TRBJ2-7; 8 bases are a match to TRBD2. Germline-derived CDR1 and CDR2 are DFQATT and SNEGSKA (reference sequence). The CDR3 has 14 residues. Unmatched junction bases numbered 7, after V lost 3 bases and J lost 3 bases. The DNA for the CDR3 is TGCAGTGCTAGTTTGGGGACTAGAGGCTACGAGCAGTACTTC. Translation gives CSASLGTRGYEQYF.

The V call is TRBV20-1, the J call TRBJ2-1, with a tentative D call TRBD2 (6 bases). There are 17 residues in the CDR3. The germline V gene encodes CDR1 DFQATT and CDR2 SNEGSKA (reference sequence). Trimming shortened V by 0 bases and J by 8 bases, and 23 bases separated the two germline ends. The CDR3 sequence is CSARDLTGASMGYEQFF. The CDR3 bases are TGCAGTGCTAGAGATCTAACGGGAGCCTCCATGGGGTATGAGCAGTTCTTC.

This rearrangement joins TRBV29-1 to TRBJ2-1; 7 bases are shared with TRBD1. In germline, CDR1 is SQVTM, CDR2 ANQGSEA. The CDR3 contains 14 residues. V shed 2 bases and J 6 bases; nucleotides not matched to a gene: 7. DNA for the CDR3: TGCAGCGTTGAAATAGGACAGGTGGGCAATGAGCAGTTCTTC. Amino acid sequence: CSVEIGQVGNEQFF.

The chain has TRBV12-3 or TRBV12-4 and TRBJ2-1, with 7 nucleotides matching TRBD1. The junction had 9 bases not matched to a gene; V was cut back by 5 bases and J by 2 bases. The CDR3 runs to 16 residues. The DNA for the CDR3 is TGTGCCAGCAGTCCCCCCCAGGGGGACCCCTACAATGAGCAGTTCTTC. This codes for CASSPPQGDPYNEQFF.

The rearrangement joins TRBV6-5 to TRBJ1-4, with a possible D match to TRBD1 (5 bases). V dropped 1 base and J dropped 6 bases, with 21 bases sitting between them. This CDR3 is 18 amino acids long. Germline V CDR1 and CDR2: MNHEY, SVGAGI. The CDR3: CASSYFWDVDSTDEKLFF. The CDR3 nucleotides read TGTGCCAGCAGTTACTTTTGGGACGTCGACAGTACGGATGAAAAACTGTTTTTT.

This clonotype was observed a handful of times. The chain carries TRBV28 and TRBJ1-1; D perhaps matches TRBD1 (6 bases). The length of the CDR3 is 13 residues. Germline CDR1 is MDHEN and CDR2 is SYDVKM. V was cut by 4 bases and J by 7 bases, with 13 bases left in between. The CDR3 DNA reads TGTGCCAGCAGTTATCAGGGGCCGGATGAAGCTTTCTTT. It is translated as CASSYQGPDEAFF.

The rearrangement uses TRBV7-3 and TRBJ2-1; the D is unclear. Germline CDR1 and CDR2: SGHTA and FQGTGA. CDR3 length: 15 residues. V lost 5 bases and J 7 bases, leaving 18 bases between the germline ends. CDR3: CASSPPNTVNNEQFF. The CDR3 DNA reads TGTGCCAGCAGCCCCCCCAACACTGTTAATAATGAGCAGTTCTTC.

In its sample, this clonotype was seen a few times. This chain uses TRBV28 with TRBJ2-3, with D unclear. CDR1 and CDR2 (germline): MDHEN, SYDVKM. The length of the CDR3 is 15 residues. V lost 3 bases to trimming and J lost 2 bases, with 12 bases between them. The CDR3 loop is CASSFPRELTDTQYF. The CDR3 DNA reads as TGTGCCAGCAGTTTCCCTAGGGAACTCACAGATACGCAGTATTTT.

CDR3 in amino acids: CASSYFGDEQFF. CDR3 DNA sequence: TGTGCCAGCAGTTACTTCGGAGATGAGCAGTTCTTC. V gene TRBV6-2 or TRBV6-3 combines with J gene TRBJ2-1; D gene uncertain. V was cut by 1 base and J by 8 bases, with 6 bases left in between. The CDR3 spans 12 residues. The V gene's germline CDR1 is MNHEY and CDR2 SVGEGT.

This clonotype was counted only a few times. The chain joins TRBV5-6 to TRBJ2-7; D unresolved. This CDR3 spans 14 amino acids. The V end lost 4 bases, the J end lost 3 bases, and 14 bases lay between the germline ends. Germline values: CDR1 SGHDT, CDR2 YYEEEE. Here the CDR3 DNA reads TGTGCCAGCAGCCAAGTGACGGAGATCTACGAGCAGTACTTC. Amino acid sequence: CASSQVTEIYEQYF. The entire variable domain, with the rest obtained from reference TRBV5-6 and TRBJ2-7, is as follows: DAGVTQSPTHLIKTRGQQVTLRCSPKSGHDTVSWYQQALGQGPQFIFQYYEEEERQRGNFPDRFSGHQFPNYSSELNVNALLLGDSALYLCASSQVTEIYEQYFGPGTRLTVT.

On this clonotype: The junction departs from the called germline gene at one end, perhaps through a read error. V and J are TRBV15 and TRBJ2-2, with D perhaps matching TRBD1 (5 bases). Per the germline V gene, CDR1 is LNHNV and CDR2 is YYDKDF (reference sequence). The CDR3 length is 13 residues. The CDR3 DNA follows: TGTGTCACCAGCAGAAGGGGTGCCGGGGAGCTGTTTTTT. The encoded protein is CVTSRRGAGELFF.

This clonotype occurred a few times. V usage is TRBV28 and J usage is TRBJ2-2, with 9 bases fitting TRBD1. After removal of 1 base from V and 4 bases from J, the junction contained 1 base not matched to a gene. Germline V gene data show CDR1 as MDHEN and CDR2 as SYDVKM. CDR3 length: 15 amino acids. CDR3 residues: CASSLYRGLTGELFF. DNA for the CDR3: TGTGCCAGCAGTTTATACAGGGGGCTCACCGGGGAGCTGTTTTTT.

In its sample, this clonotype was seen once. The chain carries TRBV29-1 and TRBJ2-7, with a tentative D call TRBD2 (5 bases). V gave up 4 bases and J gave up 3 bases, with 16 bases separating them. The CDR3 totals 14 residues. Germline V gene sequence: CDR1 SQVTM, CDR2 ANQGSEA. The CDR3 loop is CSVVGLRRGYEQYF. The CDR3 DNA is TGCAGCGTTGTGGGTTTACGTCGGGGCTACGAGCAGTACTTC.

In its sample, this clonotype was seen a few times. The rearrangement links TRBV29-1 to TRBJ2-7, with TRBD1 as a possible D gene (5 bases). Germline lookup yields CDR1 SQVTM and CDR2 ANQGSEA. Between the trimmed V and J ends, which lost 2 bases and 3 bases, there was a span of 8 bases. CDR3 length: 12 amino acids. The CDR3 nucleotides read TGCAGCGTTGAATTGCAGGGCTACGAGCAGTACTTC. As protein: CSVELQGYEQYF.

The chain carries TRBV5-5 and TRBJ2-1, with D perhaps matching TRBD1 or TRBD2 (5 bases each). V was pared by 2 bases and J by 9 bases, with 15 bases between. Germline CDR1 and CDR2: SGHKS and YYEKEE (reference sequence). The CDR3 contains 14 residues. The chain's CDR3 is CASSFYGTAGEQFF. The CDR3 region has the DNA TGTGCCAGCAGCTTCTACGGGACGGCTGGTGAGCAGTTCTTC.

This chain uses TRBV10-3 with TRBJ2-7; no reliable D call. The CDR3 extends over 13 amino acids. Trimming took 7 bases from V and 1 from J, leaving 11 bases between them. Germline V gene sequence: CDR1 ENHRY, CDR2 SYGVKD. The CDR3 DNA reads TGTGCCATCAAAGAGAAGATTTCCTACGAGCAGTACTTC. It specifies CAIKEKISYEQYF.